This T cell receptor (beta chain) was sequenced in a study of T-cell memory formation after mild COVID-19. Background on the study: There were largely donor-specific TCR clusters. Study-level points and caveats: Within pre-infection memory, some responding clones were found, suggesting cross-reactive memory joined. CM and EM subsets held most contracting CD4+ clones; EMRA held CD8+ ones.

V was shortened by 2 bases and J by 0 bases, with 8 bases between the two germline ends. CDR3 length: 15 amino acids. Germline V CDR1 and CDR2: SEHNR, FQNEAQ (reference sequence). A note on this clonotype: What it binds is unknown.

After 5'RACE with constant-segment primers, TCR alpha and TCR beta cDNA libraries carrying sample barcodes and UMIs were obtained. TCRdb itself ran the 5' RACE reads through MiXCR, one entry per CDR3 protein. The sample includes roughly 240,000 distinct CDR3 sequences, 15% to 20% of them seen just once. The clonotype comes from a man aged 18 to 30 who had mild COVID-19 (a few samples of this study predate the infection). Cell type and time point are not known. The gene calls are TRBV7-9 and TRBJ2-1; D gene uncertain. Source material: PBMCs or a T cell subset sorted from them (not recorded which). The CDR3 region has the DNA TGTGCCAGCAGCTTAAGGTCTAGCTCCTACAATGAGCAGTTCTTC. Its protein product is CASSLRSSSYNEQFF.